The TCR beta chain described here comes from a study of immune cell composition in non-small cell lung cancer (dated by TCRdb to about 2017). Describing the broader study: To assign histologic subtype, which was mostly lung adenocarcinoma or squamous cell carcinoma, H&E was combined with p63, CK5, Napsin A and TTF-1 immunohistochemistry. Using Adaptive Biotechnologies, the researchers ran TCR-beta sequencing on fewer than 40 paired NSCLC tumour and non-adjacent lung specimens, along with about two dozen tumour-only specimens. The subtype comparisons left out several tumour specimens with TCR-beta data because those specimens were rare histological subtypes. Supplementary cohort #1, 10 to 11 lung adenocarcinoma cases, had paired tumour/lung TCR-beta sequencing and TIL populations generated to assess tumour reactivity.

Study-wide findings and limitations: In around ten adenocarcinoma cases, a strong correlation was found between maximal tumour-associated clone frequency and TIL tumour reactivity, whereas no such correlation was found between overall clonality and TIL tumour reactivity. No significant correlation was found between smoking pack-years and tumour TCR-beta clonality. Nearly half of NSCLC cases had tumour-associated clones >0.5%, with 75% of squamous carcinomas showing such clones compared with about 31% of adenocarcinomas. Only around ten cases were included in the reactivity cohort, and sequence sharing between tumour-reactive clones and the dominant in vivo tumour-associated clones was not shown.

Compared with germline, V lacks 5 bases and J lacks 4 bases; bases without a gene match: 3. CDR1 and CDR2 are drawn from the germline V gene: SNHLY, FYNNEI. CDR3 length: 15 amino acids, cysteine to phenylalanine. Only the CDR3 region is kept as DNA, spanning 45 bases read in frame from base 1. Normal lung samples came from the same patient and were non-adjacent lung tissue collected as far from the tumour as possible, with a minimum distance of 3 cm. Genomic DNA was extracted with the QIAamp DNA kit from frozen aliquots of unsorted single-cell suspensions. Tissues were received within 2 hours of resection and processed immediately into single-cell suspensions. Tissue was mechanically dissociated and enzymatically digested with DNase I, collagenase I and hyaluronidase for approximately 31 minutes at 37 °C, then filtered and RBC-lysed. Notes on this clone: The specificity of this receptor is unknown. It has no much larger one-base neighbor in the sample; base qualities were not kept.

A two-step multiplex PCR was used to amplify TCR-beta CDR3 regions from genomic DNA, and Illumina-compatible adaptors were added in the second step. TCR-beta immunosequencing was carried out on an Illumina platform through the commercial immunoSEQ service. Under the source paper's analysis protocol: Repertoires were described by productive clonality and by Top 10 Clones, which is the percentage of T-cell templates coming from the ten most frequent sequences. Productive clonality had a range of 0 to 1, where 1 means a monoclonal population. Tumour-associated clones, identified using log10 scatter plots, were defined as sequences that made up at least 0.1% of tumour T-cell templates and were not found in the matched non-adjacent lung. Two-group comparisons used Student's t-tests, stages used ANOVA, and relationships used linear regression, analysed in GraphPad Prism7 and R. TCRdb holds this immuneACCESS table with in-frame rearrangements only. Some clones are missing; in checked studies, unresolved V genes explain under half, and the rest has no known cause. V and J calls and clone size are given by that table; D and trimming were obtained from the DNA. This sample lists 5,200 or so clones; more than 70% were detected once. Roughly 5.9% of the sample goes to the ten largest clones.

Sequencing was carried out using non-adjacent lung tissue. Recombination joined TRBV2 with TRBJ2-2, and 11 junction bases match TRBD2. The sequence derives from a human donor with non-small cell lung cancer. Some clones in this sample may be carry-over from other donors' samples. CDR3 sequence: CASSLAGGGTGELFF. The nucleotide sequence is given as TGTGCCAGCAGTTTAGCGGGAGGGGGCACCGGGGAGCTGTTTTTT.